This T cell receptor (beta chain) stems from a study of response to subunit inactivated influenza vaccine. Study outcomes and limitations: The authors proposed limited new T cell recruitment per seasonal influenza vaccination.

In regard to this clonotype: Its specificity is not known.

TCRdb redid the calling of the RT-PCR reads with MiXCR, one entry per CDR3 protein. Altogether 450,000 to 600,000 distinct CDR3 sequences are present, roughly 7.6% being singletons, with the ten largest covering about 12%. The CDR3 is made up of 14 amino acids. The V gene's germline CDR1 is DFQATT and CDR2 SNEGSKA (reference sequence). The ends were cut back, 2 bases at V and 0 bases at J, with 11 bases in the middle. The chain employs TRBV20-1 and TRBJ2-7; D may be TRBD2 (5 bases). The source was PBMCs from blood, collected roughly 24 months after vaccination. The TCR originated in a man between 50 and 69 years old who received an inactivated influenza vaccine. CDR3 DNA: TGCAGTGCTAGAAGGGAGCAACCCTCCTACGAGCAGTACTTC. Protein: CSARREQPSYEQYF.